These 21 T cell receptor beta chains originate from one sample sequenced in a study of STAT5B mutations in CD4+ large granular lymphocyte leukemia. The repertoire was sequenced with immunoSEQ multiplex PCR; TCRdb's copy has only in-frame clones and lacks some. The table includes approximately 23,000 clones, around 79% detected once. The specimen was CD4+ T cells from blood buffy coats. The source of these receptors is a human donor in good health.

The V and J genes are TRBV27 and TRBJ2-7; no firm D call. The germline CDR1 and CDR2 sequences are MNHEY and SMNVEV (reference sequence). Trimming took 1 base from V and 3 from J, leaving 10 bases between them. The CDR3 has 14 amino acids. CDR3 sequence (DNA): TGTGCCAGCAGTTTATGGGGTTCAGACTACGAGCAGTACTTC. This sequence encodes CASSLWGSDYEQYF.

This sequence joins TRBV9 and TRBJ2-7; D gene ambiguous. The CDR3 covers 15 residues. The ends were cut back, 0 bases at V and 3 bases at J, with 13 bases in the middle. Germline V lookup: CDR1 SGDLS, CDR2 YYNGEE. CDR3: CASSVGQGFRYEQYF. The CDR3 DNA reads TGTGCCAGCAGCGTAGGGCAAGGTTTTCGCTACGAGCAGTACTTC.

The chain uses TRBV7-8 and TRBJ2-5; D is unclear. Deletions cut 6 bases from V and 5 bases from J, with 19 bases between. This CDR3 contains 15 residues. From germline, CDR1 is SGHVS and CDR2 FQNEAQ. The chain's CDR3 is CASSPFPTGRETQYF. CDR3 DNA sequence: TGTGCCAGCAGTCCCTTCCCCACGGGTAGGGAGACCCAGTACTTC.

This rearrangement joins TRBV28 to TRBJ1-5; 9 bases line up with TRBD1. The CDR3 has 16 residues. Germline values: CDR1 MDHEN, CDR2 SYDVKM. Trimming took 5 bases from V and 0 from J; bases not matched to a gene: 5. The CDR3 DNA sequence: TGTGCCAGCAGTCGGGACAGGGCCTATAGCAATCAGCCCCAGCATTTT. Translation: CASSRDRAYSNQPQHF.

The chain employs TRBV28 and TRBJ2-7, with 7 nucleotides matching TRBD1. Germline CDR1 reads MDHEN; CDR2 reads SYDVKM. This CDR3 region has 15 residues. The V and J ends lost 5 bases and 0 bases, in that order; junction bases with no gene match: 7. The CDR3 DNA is TGTGCCAGCAGTCCGACAGACAGGGACTCCTACGAGCAGTACTTC. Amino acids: CASSPTDRDSYEQYF.

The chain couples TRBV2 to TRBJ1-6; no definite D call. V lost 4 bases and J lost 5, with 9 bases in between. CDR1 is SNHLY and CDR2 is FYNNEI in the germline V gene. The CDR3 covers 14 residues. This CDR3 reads CASSGGLNNSPLHF. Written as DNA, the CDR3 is TGTGCCAGCAGTGGAGGACTGAATAATTCACCCCTCCACTTT.

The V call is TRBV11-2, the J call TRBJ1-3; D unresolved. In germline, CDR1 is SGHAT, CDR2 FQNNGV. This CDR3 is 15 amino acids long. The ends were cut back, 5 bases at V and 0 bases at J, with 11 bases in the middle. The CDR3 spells CASSPPGHSGNTIYF. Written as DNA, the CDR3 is TGTGCCAGCAGCCCTCCGGGTCACTCTGGAAACACCATATATTTT.

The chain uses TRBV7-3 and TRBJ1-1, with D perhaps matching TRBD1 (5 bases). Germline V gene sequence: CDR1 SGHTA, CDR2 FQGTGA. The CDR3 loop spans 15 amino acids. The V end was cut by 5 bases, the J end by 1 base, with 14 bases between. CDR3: CASSRGGRENTEAFF. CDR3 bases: TGTGCCAGCAGCCGCGGGGGACGGGAGAACACTGAAGCTTTCTTT.

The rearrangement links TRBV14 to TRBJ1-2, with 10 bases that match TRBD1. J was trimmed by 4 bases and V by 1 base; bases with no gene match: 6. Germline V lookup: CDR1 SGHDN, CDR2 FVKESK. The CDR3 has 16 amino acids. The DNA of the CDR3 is TGTGCCAGCAGCCAAGTCTTTGACAGGGGGCTCTATGGCTACACCTTC. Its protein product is CASSQVFDRGLYGYTF.

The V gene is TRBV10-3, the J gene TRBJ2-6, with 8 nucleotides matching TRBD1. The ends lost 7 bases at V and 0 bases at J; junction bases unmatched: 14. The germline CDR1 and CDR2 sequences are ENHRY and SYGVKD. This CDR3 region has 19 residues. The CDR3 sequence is CAITAPGQGESSGANVLTF. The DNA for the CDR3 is TGTGCCATCACCGCCCCTGGACAGGGCGAAAGCTCTGGGGCCAACGTCCTGACTTTC.

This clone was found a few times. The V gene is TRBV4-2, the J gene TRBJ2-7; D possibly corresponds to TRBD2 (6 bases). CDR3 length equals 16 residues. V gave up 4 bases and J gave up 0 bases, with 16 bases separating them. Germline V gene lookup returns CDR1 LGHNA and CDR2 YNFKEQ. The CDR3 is CASSPVVAAGSYEQYF. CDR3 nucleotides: TGTGCCAGCAGCCCCGTAGTAGCGGCCGGCTCCTACGAGCAGTACTTC.

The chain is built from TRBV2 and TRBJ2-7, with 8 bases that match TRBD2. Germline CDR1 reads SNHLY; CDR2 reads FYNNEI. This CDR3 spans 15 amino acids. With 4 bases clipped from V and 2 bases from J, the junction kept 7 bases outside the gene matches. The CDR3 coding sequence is TGTGCCAGCAGTGGAGGGCGGGGGGCCCCCTACGAGCAGTACTTC. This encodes CASSGGRGAPYEQYF.

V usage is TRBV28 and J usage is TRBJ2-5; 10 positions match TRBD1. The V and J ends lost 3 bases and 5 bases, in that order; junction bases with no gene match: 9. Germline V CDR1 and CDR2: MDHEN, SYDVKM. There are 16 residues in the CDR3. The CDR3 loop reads CASSFFGTGVRETQYF. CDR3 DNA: TGTGCCAGCAGTTTTTTCGGGACAGGGGTGCGGGAGACCCAGTACTTC. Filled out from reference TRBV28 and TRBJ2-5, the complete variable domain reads DVKVTQSSRYLVKRTGEKVFLECVQDMDHENMFWYRQDPGLGLRLIYFSYDVKMKEKGDIPEGYSVSREKKERFSLILESASTNQTSMYLCASSFFGTGVRETQYFGPGTRLLVL.

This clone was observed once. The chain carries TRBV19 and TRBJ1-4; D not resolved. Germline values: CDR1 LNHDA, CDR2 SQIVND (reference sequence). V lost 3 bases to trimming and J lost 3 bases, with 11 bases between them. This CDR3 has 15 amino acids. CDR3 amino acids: CASSIGSASNEKLFF. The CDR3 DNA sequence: TGTGCCAGTAGTATTGGAAGTGCCTCTAATGAAAAACTGTTTTTT.

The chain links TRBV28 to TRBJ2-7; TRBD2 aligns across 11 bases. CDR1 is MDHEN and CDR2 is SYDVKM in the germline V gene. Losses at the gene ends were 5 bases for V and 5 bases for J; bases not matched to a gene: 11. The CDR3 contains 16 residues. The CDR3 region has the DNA TGTGCCAGCAGTCTCCCAATAGCGGGAGGGCCCAACGAGCAGTACTTC. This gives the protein CASSLPIAGGPNEQYF.

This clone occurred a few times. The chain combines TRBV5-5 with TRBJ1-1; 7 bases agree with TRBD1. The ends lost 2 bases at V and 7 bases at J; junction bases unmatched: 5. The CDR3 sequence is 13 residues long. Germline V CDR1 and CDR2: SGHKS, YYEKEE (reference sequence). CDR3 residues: CASSFGTAGEAFF. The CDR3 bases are TGTGCCAGCAGCTTTGGGACAGCGGGTGAAGCTTTCTTT.

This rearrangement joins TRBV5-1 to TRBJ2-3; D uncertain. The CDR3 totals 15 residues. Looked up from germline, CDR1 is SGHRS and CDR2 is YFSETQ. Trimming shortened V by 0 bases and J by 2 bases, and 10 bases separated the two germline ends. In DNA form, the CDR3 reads TGCGCCAGCAGCTTGGAACACCCTACCACAGATACGCAGTATTTT. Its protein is CASSLEHPTTDTQYF. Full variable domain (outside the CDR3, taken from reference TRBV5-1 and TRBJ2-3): KAGVTQTPRYLIKTRGQQVTLSCSPISGHRSVSWYQQTPGQGLQFLFEYFSETQRNKGNFPGRFSGRQFSNSRSEMNVSTLELGDSALYLCASSLEHPTTDTQYFGPGTRLTVL.

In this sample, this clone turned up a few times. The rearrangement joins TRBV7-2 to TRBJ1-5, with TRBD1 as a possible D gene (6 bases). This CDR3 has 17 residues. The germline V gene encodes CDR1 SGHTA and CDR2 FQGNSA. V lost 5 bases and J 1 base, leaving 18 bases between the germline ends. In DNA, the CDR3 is TGTGCCAGCAGCCTACCACCAGGGGAGTGGAGCAATCAGCCCCAGCATTTT. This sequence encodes CASSLPPGEWSNQPQHF.

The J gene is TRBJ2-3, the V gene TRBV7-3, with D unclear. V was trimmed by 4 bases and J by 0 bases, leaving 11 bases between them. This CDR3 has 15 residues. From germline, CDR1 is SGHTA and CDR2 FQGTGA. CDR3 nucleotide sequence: TGTGCCAGCAGCTCCCAACCTACTAGCACAGATACGCAGTATTTT. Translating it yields CASSSQPTSTDTQYF. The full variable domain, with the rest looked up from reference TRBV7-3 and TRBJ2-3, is GAGVSQTPSNKVTEKGKYVELRCDPISGHTALYWYRQSLGQGPEFLIYFQGTGAADDSGLPNDRFFAVRPEGSVSTLKIQRTERGDSAVYLCASSSQPTSTDTQYFGPGTRLTVL.

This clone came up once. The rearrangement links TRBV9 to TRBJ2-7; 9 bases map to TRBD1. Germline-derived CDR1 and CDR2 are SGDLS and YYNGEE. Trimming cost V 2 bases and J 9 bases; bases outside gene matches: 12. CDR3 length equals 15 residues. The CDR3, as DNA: TGTGCCAGCAGCGTCGGGACAGGGAGGTCGGGCTGGCAGTACTTC. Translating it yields CASSVGTGRSGWQYF.

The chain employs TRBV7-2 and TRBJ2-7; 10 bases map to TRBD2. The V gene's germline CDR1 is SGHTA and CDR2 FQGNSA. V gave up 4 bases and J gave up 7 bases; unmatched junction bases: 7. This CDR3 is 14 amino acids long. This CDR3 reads CASSSRAGGGEQYF. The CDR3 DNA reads TGTGCCAGCAGCTCGAGAGCGGGAGGGGGTGAGCAGTACTTC.